This T cell receptor (beta chain) was sequenced for a study of shared clonotypes between healthy human individuals. Whole-study findings and limits: Even with large depth, rarefaction showed that sorted-subset sequencing was incomplete. Clonotype sharing across donors was expected to vary with sequencing depth.

Profiling relied on immunoSEQ multiplex PCR, and the TCRdb table lists in-frame clones only, not all of them. This table holds millions of clones, around 90% found once. As to this clone: Its antigen remains unknown.

Germline V gives CDR1 SGHRS, CDR2 YFSETQ. The ends were cut back, 5 bases at V and 6 bases at J, with 18 bases in the middle. The CDR3 is made up of 14 amino acids. The chain combines TRBV5-1 with TRBJ2-7; no firm D call. The TCR was taken from a man aged 18 to 29 in good health. Input material: naive CD4+ T cells sorted from blood. Subset meaning: CD45RA+ positively selected. Here the CDR3 DNA reads TGCGCCAGCAGACCTTTGGGATGGATATCCGAGCAGTACTTC. Translating it yields CASRPLGWISEQYF. The full variable domain, its missing parts supplied by reference TRBV5-1 and TRBJ2-7, is KAGVTQTPRYLIKTRGQQVTLSCSPISGHRSVSWYQQTPGQGLQFLFEYFSETQRNKGNFPGRFSGRQFSNSRSEMNVSTLELGDSALYLCASRPLGWISEQYFGPGTRLTVT.